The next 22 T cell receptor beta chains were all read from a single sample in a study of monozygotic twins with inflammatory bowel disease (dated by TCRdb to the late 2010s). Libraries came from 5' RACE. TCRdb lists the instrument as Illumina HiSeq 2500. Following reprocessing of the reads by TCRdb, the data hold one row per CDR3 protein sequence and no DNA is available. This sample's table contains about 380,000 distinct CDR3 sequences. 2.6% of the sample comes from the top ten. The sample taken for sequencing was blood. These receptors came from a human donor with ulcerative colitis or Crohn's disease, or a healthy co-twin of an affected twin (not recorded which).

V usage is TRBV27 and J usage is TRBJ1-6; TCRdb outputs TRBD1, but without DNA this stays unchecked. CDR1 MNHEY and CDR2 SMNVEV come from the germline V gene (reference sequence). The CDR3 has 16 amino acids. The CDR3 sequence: CASSLDIFRGNSPLHF.

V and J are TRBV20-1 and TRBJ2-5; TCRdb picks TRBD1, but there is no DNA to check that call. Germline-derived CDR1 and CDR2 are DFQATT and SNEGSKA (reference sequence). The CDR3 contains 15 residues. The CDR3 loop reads CSARDPRGRGETQYF.

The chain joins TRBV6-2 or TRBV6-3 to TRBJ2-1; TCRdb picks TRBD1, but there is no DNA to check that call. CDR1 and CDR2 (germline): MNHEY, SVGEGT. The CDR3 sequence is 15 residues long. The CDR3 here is CASSYLGASYNEQFF.

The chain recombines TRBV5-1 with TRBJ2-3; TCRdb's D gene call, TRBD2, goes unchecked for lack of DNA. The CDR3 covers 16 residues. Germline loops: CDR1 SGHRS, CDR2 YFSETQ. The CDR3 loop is CASSLGLAGSADTQYF.

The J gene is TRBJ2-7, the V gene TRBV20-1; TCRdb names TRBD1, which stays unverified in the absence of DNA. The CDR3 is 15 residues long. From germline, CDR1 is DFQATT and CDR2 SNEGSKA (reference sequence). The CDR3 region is CSARDLVGGDYEQYF.

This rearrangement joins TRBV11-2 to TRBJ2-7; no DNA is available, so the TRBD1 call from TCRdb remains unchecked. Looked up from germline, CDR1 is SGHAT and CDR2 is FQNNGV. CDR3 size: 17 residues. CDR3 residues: CASSKRGVRGRWNEQYF.

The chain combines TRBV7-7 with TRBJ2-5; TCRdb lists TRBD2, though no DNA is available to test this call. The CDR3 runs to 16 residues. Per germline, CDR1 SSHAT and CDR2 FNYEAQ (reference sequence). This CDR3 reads CASSLGSSGFQETQYF.

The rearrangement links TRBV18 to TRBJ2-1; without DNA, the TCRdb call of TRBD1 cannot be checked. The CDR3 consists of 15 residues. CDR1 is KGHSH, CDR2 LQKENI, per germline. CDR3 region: CASSRGQGANNEQFF.

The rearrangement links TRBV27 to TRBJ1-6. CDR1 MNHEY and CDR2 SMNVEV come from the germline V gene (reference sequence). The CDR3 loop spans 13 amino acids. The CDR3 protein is CASSLDTVSPLHF.

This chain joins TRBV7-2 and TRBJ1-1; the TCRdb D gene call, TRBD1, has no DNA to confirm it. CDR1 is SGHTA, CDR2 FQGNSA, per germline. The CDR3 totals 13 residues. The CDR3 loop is CASSTGPGTEAFF.

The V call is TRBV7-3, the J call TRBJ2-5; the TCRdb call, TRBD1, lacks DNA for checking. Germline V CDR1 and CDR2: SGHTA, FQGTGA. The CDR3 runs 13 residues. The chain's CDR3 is CASSLFPGETQYF.

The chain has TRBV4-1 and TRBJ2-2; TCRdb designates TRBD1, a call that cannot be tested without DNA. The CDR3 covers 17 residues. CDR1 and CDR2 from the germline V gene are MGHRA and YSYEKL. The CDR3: CASSQDQRQGGTGELFF.

CDR3 region: CASSMGGRAYNEQFF. The V and J genes are TRBV7-9 and TRBJ2-1; TCRdb's assignment of TRBD1 cannot be checked, as there is no DNA. CDR1 and CDR2 from the germline V gene are SEHNR and FQNEAQ (reference sequence). The CDR3 covers 15 residues.

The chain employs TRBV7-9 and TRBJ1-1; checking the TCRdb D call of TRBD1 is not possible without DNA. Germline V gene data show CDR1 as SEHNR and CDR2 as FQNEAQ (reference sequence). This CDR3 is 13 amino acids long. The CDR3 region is CASSFGTGTEAFF. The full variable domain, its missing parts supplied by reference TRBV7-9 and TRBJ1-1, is DTGVSQNPRHKITKRGQNVTFRCDPISEHNRLYWYRQTLGQGPEFLTYFQNEAQLEKSRLLSDRFSAERPKGSFSTLEIQRTEQGDSAMYLCASSFGTGTEAFFGQGTRLTVV.

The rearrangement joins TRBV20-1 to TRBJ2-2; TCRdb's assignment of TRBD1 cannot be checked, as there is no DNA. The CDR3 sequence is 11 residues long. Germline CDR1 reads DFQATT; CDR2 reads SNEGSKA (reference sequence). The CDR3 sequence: CSANQGGELFF.

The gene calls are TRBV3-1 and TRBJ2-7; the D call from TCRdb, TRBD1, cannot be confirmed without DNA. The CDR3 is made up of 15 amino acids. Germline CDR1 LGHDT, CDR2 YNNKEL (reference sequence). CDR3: CASSQPDRGGYEQYF.

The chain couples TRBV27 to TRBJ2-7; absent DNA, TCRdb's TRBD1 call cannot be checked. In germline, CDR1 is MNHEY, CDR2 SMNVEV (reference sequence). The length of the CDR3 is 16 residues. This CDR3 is CASSLGGTGKSYEQYF.

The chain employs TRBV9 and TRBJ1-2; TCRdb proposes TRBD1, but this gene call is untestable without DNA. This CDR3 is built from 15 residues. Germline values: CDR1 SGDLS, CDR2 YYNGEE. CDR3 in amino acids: CASSSRDRGVNGYTF.

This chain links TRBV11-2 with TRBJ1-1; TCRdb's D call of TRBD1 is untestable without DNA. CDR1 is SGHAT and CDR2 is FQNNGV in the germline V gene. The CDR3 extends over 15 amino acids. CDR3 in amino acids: CASSLARGLGTEAFF.

This CDR3 is CASSHQAGGHYEQYF. The chain has TRBV27 and TRBJ2-7; the TCRdb call, TRBD2, lacks DNA for checking. The V gene's germline CDR1 is MNHEY and CDR2 SMNVEV (reference sequence). CDR3 length: 15 amino acids.

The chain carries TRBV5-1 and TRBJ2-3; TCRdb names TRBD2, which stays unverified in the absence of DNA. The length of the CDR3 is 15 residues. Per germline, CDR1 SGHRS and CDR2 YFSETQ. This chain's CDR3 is CASSLRGTKTDTQYF.

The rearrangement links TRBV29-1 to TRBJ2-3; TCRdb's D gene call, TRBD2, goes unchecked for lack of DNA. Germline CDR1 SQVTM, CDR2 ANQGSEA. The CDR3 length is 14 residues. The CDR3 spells CSVQIAGRLDTQYF.